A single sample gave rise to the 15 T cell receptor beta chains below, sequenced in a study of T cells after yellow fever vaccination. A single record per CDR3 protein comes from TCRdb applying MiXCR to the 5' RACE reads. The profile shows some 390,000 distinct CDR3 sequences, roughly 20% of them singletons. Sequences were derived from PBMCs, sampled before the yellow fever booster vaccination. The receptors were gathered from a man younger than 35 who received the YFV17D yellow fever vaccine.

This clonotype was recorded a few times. Here the CDR3 reads CASSLELREAEQYF. In nucleotides, the CDR3 is TGTGCCAGCAGCTTAGAGTTGAGGGAGGCCGAGCAGTACTTC. The chain carries TRBV7-9 and TRBJ2-7; D might be TRBD2 (6 bases). V dropped 1 base and J dropped 6 bases, with 13 bases sitting between them. The CDR3 loop spans 14 amino acids. Germline values: CDR1 SEHNR, CDR2 FQNEAQ (reference sequence).

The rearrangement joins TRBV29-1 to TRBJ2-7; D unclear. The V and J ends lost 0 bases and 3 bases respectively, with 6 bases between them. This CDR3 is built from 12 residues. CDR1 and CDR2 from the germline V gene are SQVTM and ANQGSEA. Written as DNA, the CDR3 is TGCAGCGTTGAAGAGAACAACTACGAGCAGTACTTC. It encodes CSVEENNYEQYF.

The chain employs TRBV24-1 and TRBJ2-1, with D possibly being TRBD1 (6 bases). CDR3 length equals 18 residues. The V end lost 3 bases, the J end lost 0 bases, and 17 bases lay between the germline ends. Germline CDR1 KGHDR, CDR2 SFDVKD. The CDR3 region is CATSDNSGASHSYNEQFF. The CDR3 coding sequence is TGTGCCACCAGTGATAATTCAGGGGCGAGTCACTCCTACAATGAGCAGTTCTTC.

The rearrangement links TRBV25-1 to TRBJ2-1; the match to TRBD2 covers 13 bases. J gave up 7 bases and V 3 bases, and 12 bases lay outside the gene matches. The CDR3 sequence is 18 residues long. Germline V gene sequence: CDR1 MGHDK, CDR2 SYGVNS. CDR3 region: CASSEGLAGTIERNEQFF. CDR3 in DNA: TGTGCCAGCAGTGAGGGACTAGCGGGGACTATCGAGCGGAATGAGCAGTTCTTC. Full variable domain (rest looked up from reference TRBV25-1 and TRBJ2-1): EADIYQTPRYLVIGTGKKITLECSQTMGHDKMYWYQQDPGMELHLIHYSYGVNSTEKGDLSSESTVSRIRTEHFPLTLESARPSHTSQYLCASSEGLAGTIERNEQFFGPGTRLTVL.

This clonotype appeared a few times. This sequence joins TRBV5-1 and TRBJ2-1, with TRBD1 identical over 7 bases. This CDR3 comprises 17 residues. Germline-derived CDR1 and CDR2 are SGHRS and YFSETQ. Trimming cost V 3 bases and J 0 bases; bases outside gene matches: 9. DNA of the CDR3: TGCGCCAGCAGCTCTTCCGGGACAGCTAGCTCCTACAATGAGCAGTTCTTC. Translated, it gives CASSSSGTASSYNEQFF. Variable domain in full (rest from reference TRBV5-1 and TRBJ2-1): KAGVTQTPRYLIKTRGQQVTLSCSPISGHRSVSWYQQTPGQGLQFLFEYFSETQRNKGNFPGRFSGRQFSNSRSEMNVSTLELGDSALYLCASSSSGTASSYNEQFFGPGTRLTVL.

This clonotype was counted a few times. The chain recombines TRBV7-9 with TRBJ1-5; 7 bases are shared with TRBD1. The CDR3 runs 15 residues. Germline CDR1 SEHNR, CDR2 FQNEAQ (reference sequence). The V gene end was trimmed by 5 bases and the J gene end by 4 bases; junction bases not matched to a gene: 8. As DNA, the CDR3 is TGTGCCAGCAGCCAGGGGGAAACGCTGAATCAGCCCCAGCATTTT. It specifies CASSQGETLNQPQHF.

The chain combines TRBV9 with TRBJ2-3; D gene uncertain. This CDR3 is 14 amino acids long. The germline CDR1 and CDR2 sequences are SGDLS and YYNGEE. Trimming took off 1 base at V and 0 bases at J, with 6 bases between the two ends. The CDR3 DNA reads TGTGCCAGCAGCGTAATGGGTAGCACAGATACGCAGTATTTT. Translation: CASSVMGSTDTQYF. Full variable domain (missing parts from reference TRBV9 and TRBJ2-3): DSGVTQTPKHLITATGQRVTLRCSPRSGDLSVYWYQQSLDQGLQFLIQYYNGEERAKGNILERFSAQQFPDLHSELNLSSLELGDSALYFCASSVMGSTDTQYFGPGTRLTVL.

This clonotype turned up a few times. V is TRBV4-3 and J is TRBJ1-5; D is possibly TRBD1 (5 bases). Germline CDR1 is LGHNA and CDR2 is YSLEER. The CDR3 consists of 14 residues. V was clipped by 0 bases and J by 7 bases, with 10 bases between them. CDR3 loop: CASSQEAGIQPQHF. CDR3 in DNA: TGCGCCAGCAGCCAAGAAGCAGGGATACAGCCCCAGCATTTT.

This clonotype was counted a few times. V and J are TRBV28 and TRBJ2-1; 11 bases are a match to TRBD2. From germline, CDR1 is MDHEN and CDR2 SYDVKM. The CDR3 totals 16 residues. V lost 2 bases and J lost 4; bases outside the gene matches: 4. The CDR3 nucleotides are TGTGCCAGCAGTTTAACTAGCGGGGGCCATTACAATGAGCAGTTCTTC. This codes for CASSLTSGGHYNEQFF.

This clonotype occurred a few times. The CDR3 DNA reads TGTGCCAGCAGTTTAGGGCAGTCGGAGCCCCAGCATTTT. This translates into CASSLGQSEPQHF. The chain uses TRBV27 and TRBJ1-5; D is uncertain. Germline V lookup: CDR1 MNHEY, CDR2 SMNVEV (reference sequence). The V and J ends lost 2 bases and 8 bases respectively, with 10 bases between them. This CDR3 is built from 13 residues.

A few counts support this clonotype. Here the CDR3 reads CASSQDRGGQYV. For the CDR3, the DNA is TGCGCCAGCAGCCAAGACAGGGGTGGGCAGTACGTC. V is TRBV4-3 and J is TRBJ2-7, with a weak D call TRBD1 (6 bases). Trimming stripped 0 bases from V and 9 bases from J, with 9 bases between. The CDR3 is 12 amino acids. The germline V gene encodes CDR1 LGHNA and CDR2 YSLEER.

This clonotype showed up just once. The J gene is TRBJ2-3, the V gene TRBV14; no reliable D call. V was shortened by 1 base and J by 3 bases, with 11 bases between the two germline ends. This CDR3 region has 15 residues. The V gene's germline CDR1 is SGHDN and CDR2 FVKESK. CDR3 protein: CASSQATAKTDTQYF. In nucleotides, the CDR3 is TGTGCCAGCAGCCAAGCTACCGCTAAAACAGATACGCAGTATTTT.

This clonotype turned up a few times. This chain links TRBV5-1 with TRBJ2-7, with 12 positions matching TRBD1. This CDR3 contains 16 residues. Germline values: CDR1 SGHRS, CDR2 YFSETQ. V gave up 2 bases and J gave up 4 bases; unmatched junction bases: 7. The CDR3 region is CASSFRGTGGEYEQYF. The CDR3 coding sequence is TGCGCCAGCAGCTTTCGAGGGACAGGGGGCGAGTACGAGCAGTACTTC.

This CDR3 reads CASSITARRAVPSNYGYTF. For the CDR3, the DNA is TGTGCCAGTAGTATTACAGCAAGGAGGGCAGTTCCTTCTAACTATGGCTACACCTTC. V is TRBV19 and J is TRBJ1-2; D not certain. CDR1 is LNHDA, CDR2 SQIVND, per germline (reference sequence). Trimming removed 3 bases from V and 0 bases from J, with 23 bases in between. CDR3 length: 19 residues.

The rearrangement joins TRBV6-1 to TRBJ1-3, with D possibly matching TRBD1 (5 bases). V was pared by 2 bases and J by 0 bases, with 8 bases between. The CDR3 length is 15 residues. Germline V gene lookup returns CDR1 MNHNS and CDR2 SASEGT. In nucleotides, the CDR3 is TGTGCCAGCAGTGAAACGGGGGACTCTGGAAACACCATATATTTT. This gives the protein CASSETGDSGNTIYF.